This entry is about one T cell receptor beta chain. The data derive from a study of blood T cell repertoires in COVID-19. The V end was cut by 2 bases, the J end by 1 base, with 15 bases between. Germline-derived CDR1 and CDR2 are SGHRS and YFSETQ. This CDR3 has 17 residues. Original processing notes: Amplifying reference gene primers gave estimates of nucleated cell counts. Profiling relied on immunoSEQ multiplex PCR, and the TCRdb table lists in-frame clones only, not all of them. V and J calls and clone size are given by that table; D and trimming were obtained from the DNA. This sample has approximately 300,000 clones, with almost 90% found just once.

The clonotype originates from a woman between 18 and 29 years old with acute COVID-19. The chain is built from TRBV5-1 and TRBJ2-2; TRBD1 might be the D (5 bases). Sample: PBMCs or T cells enriched from blood (not recorded which). CDR3 region: CASSFRLLTVNTGELFF. The DNA of the CDR3 is TGCGCCAGCAGCTTTCGACTCCTGACAGTGAACACCGGGGAGCTGTTTTTT.